The 22 T cell receptor beta chains given below trace back to one sample, sequenced in a study of blood T cell repertoires in COVID-19. Profiling relied on immunoSEQ multiplex PCR, and the TCRdb table lists in-frame clones only, not all of them. The sample shows about 250,000 clones, more than 65% of them seen only once. Sample: peripheral blood. The source of these receptors is a woman over 75 with acute or convalescent COVID-19.

The rearrangement links TRBV5-4 to TRBJ1-2; 8 bases align to TRBD1. The V gene end was trimmed by 4 bases and the J gene end by 4 bases; junction bases not matched to a gene: 9. The CDR3 runs to 15 residues. Looked up from germline, CDR1 is SGHNT and CDR2 is YYREEE (reference sequence). CDR3 nucleotide sequence: TGTGCCAGCAGCCCGGCGGGACAGGTCGGCTATGGCTACACCTTC. It translates to CASSPAGQVGYGYTF.

The rearrangement uses TRBV6-5 and TRBJ1-2; D might be TRBD1 (6 bases). This CDR3 comprises 14 residues. V was shortened by 7 bases and J by 4 bases, with 16 bases between the two germline ends. Germline V lookup: CDR1 MNHEY, CDR2 SVGAGI. As DNA, the CDR3 is TGTGCCAGCACTCAGACAGGATTTTCCTATGGCTACACCTTC. Amino acid sequence: CASTQTGFSYGYTF.

About this clone itself: Compared with germline, one end of the junction differs, possibly owing to a read error. The V gene is TRBV6-5, the J gene TRBJ2-1, with D hard to call. Germline V CDR1 and CDR2: MNHEY, SVGAGI. This CDR3 spans 13 amino acids. DNA of the CDR3: TGTGCCAGCACACCTACCTCCAACAATGAGCAGTTCTTC. Its translation is CASTPTSNNEQFF.

This clone was seen just once. The chain recombines TRBV19 with TRBJ1-5; D gene unclear. The CDR3 runs to 16 residues. V was shortened by 3 bases and J by 9 bases, with 21 bases between the two germline ends. Looked up from germline, CDR1 is LNHDA and CDR2 is SQIVND (reference sequence). CDR3 sequence (DNA): TGTGCCAGTAGTATGGACCCCTTTATCGGAGGTAGGCCCCAGCATTTT. This translates into CASSMDPFIGGRPQHF.

The V and J genes are TRBV10-3 and TRBJ1-5; a weak D match, TRBD1 (5 bases). Trimming removed 2 bases at V and 5 bases at J, with 7 bases between. The CDR3 loop spans 13 amino acids. The germline CDR1 and CDR2 sequences are ENHRY and SYGVKD. CDR3 DNA: TGTGCCATCAGTGAGGCGGGGGATCAGCCCCAGCATTTT. Protein product: CAISEAGDQPQHF.

The chain is built from TRBV5-4 and TRBJ1-6; 8 positions agree with TRBD1. This CDR3 region has 16 residues. After removal of 4 bases from V and 0 bases from J, the junction contained 3 bases not matched to a gene. Germline V lookup: CDR1 SGHNT, CDR2 YYREEE (reference sequence). The CDR3 spells CASSPGQGSYNSPLHF. The CDR3 coding sequence is TGTGCCAGCAGCCCAGGACAGGGCTCCTATAATTCACCCCTCCACTTT. Together with reference TRBV5-4 and TRBJ1-6, the CDR3 gives the full variable domain: ETGVTQSPTHLIKTRGQQVTLRCSSQSGHNTVSWYQQALGQGPQFIFQYYREEENGRGNFPPRFSGLQFPNYSSELNVNALELDDSALYLCASSPGQGSYNSPLHFGNGTRLTVT.

The table lists this clone with a count of one. The chain employs TRBV28 and TRBJ1-6, with D possibly TRBD1 on 6 matching bases. The V end was cut by 7 bases, the J end by 4 bases, with 14 bases between. Germline V gene sequence: CDR1 MDHEN, CDR2 SYDVKM. The CDR3 runs to 15 residues. CDR3 coding DNA: TGTGCCAGCATCCTAGGACAGAGTTATAATTCACCCCTCCACTTT. This sequence encodes CASILGQSYNSPLHF. Complete variable domain (other parts from reference TRBV28 and TRBJ1-6): DVKVTQSSRYLVKRTGEKVFLECVQDMDHENMFWYRQDPGLGLRLIYFSYDVKMKEKGDIPEGYSVSREKKERFSLILESASTNQTSMYLCASILGQSYNSPLHFGNGTRLTVT.

V usage is TRBV7-2 and J usage is TRBJ1-5, with D unclear. The CDR3 has 14 residues. Trimming stripped 6 bases from V and 4 bases from J, with 13 bases between. Germline assignment: CDR1 SGHTA and CDR2 FQGNSA. The CDR3 here is CASSRMGRNQPQHF. The DNA of the CDR3 is TGTGCCAGCAGTCGAATGGGGAGAAATCAGCCCCAGCATTTT.

The chain couples TRBV10-2 to TRBJ1-2; possible D gene TRBD1, 6 bases. This CDR3 is 13 amino acids long. Germline assignment: CDR1 WSHSY and CDR2 SAAADI. The ends were cut back, 7 bases at V and 5 bases at J, with 14 bases in the middle. This chain's CDR3 is CASTPDSLYGYTF. As DNA, the CDR3 is TGCGCCAGCACCCCGGACAGTCTTTATGGCTACACCTTC.

The chain carries TRBV5-4 and TRBJ2-7; 9 bases are a match to TRBD2. Germline values: CDR1 SGHNT, CDR2 YYREEE (reference sequence). The trim removed 4 bases at V and 3 bases at J, leaving 5 bases unmatched. The CDR3 is 14 amino acids. CDR3 in DNA: TGTGCCAGCAGCGTAGGACTAGCGAGCTACGAGCAGTACTTC. As protein: CASSVGLASYEQYF.

The gene calls are TRBV6-5 and TRBJ1-1; TRBD1 matches 8 bases. Germline CDR1 reads MNHEY; CDR2 reads SVGAGI. V gave up 7 bases and J gave up 2 bases; unmatched junction bases: 6. The CDR3 totals 14 residues. In DNA form, the CDR3 reads TGTGCCAGCACCCTGGGACAGGCTAACACTGAAGCTTTCTTT. As protein: CASTLGQANTEAFF.

A single count supports this clone. This chain joins TRBV19 and TRBJ1-4; D unresolved. Germline V lookup: CDR1 LNHDA, CDR2 SQIVND (reference sequence). This CDR3 is 16 amino acids long. Trimming left V 5 bases short and J 5 bases short, with 18 bases between. Written as DNA, the CDR3 is TGTGCCAGTAGTCTCATGGCCCTCCTGGCCAATGAAAAACTGTTTTTT. Residues: CASSLMALLANEKLFF.

The chain combines TRBV9 with TRBJ2-1; 10 bases match TRBD2. Germline V gene sequence: CDR1 SGDLS, CDR2 YYNGEE. The CDR3 runs to 20 residues. V lost 0 bases to trimming and J lost 3 bases; unmatched junction nucleotides: 15. In nucleotides, the CDR3 is TGTGCCAGCAGCGTAGCCCCGGCTAGCGGGAGTCAGGGGGTCTACAATGAGCAGTTCTTC. Encoded protein: CASSVAPASGSQGVYNEQFF.

This clone came up a few times. The gene calls are TRBV7-9 and TRBJ1-2, with a tentative D call TRBD1 (5 bases). Germline assignment: CDR1 SEHNR and CDR2 FQNEAQ (reference sequence). V dropped 5 bases and J dropped 7 bases, with 14 bases sitting between them. The CDR3 sequence is 13 residues long. Here the CDR3 reads CASSDGQGGGYTF. CDR3 nucleotide sequence: TGTGCCAGCAGCGACGGGCAGGGAGGTGGCTACACCTTC.

The chain is built from TRBV4-1 and TRBJ1-5, with D possibly TRBD1 on 6 matching bases. V lost 6 bases, J lost 0 bases, and 18 bases lay in between. Germline-derived CDR1 and CDR2 are MGHRA and YSYEKL. This CDR3 contains 17 residues. CDR3 nucleotides: TGCGCCAGCAGTCGCTTCTTACAGGGAGATAGCAATCAGCCCCAGCATTTT. This sequence encodes CASSRFLQGDSNQPQHF.

The chain couples TRBV29-1 to TRBJ2-5, with TRBD1 identical over 7 bases. The CDR3 runs to 12 residues. Unmatched junction bases numbered 3, after V lost 7 bases and J lost 1 base. Germline CDR1 SQVTM, CDR2 ANQGSEA. This CDR3 is CSGTGAQETQYF. In nucleotides, the CDR3 is TGCAGCGGGACAGGTGCCCAAGAGACCCAGTACTTC.

The DNA for the CDR3 is TGTGCCATCAGTGACCACGGGGGGCAAGGCAATCAGCCCCAGCATTTT. It yields the protein CAISDHGGQGNQPQHF. This chain links TRBV10-3 with TRBJ1-5; D is possibly TRBD1 (6 bases). V was trimmed by 3 bases and J by 2 bases, leaving 14 bases between them. The CDR3 totals 16 residues. Germline-derived CDR1 and CDR2 are ENHRY and SYGVKD.

This sequence joins TRBV5-1 and TRBJ2-7; 8 nucleotides align to TRBD1. Germline V gene lookup returns CDR1 SGHRS and CDR2 YFSETQ. V lost 2 bases, J lost 4 bases, and 11 bases stayed unmatched. CDR3 length: 16 amino acids. The CDR3 protein is CASSLTGTGSEYEQYF. In DNA form, the CDR3 reads TGCGCCAGCAGCTTAACGGGGACAGGATCGGAGTACGAGCAGTACTTC.

The chain carries TRBV18 and TRBJ2-1, with a tentative D call TRBD1 (6 bases). There are 14 residues in the CDR3. Germline V gives CDR1 KGHSH, CDR2 LQKENI. Trimming took 1 base from V and 7 from J, leaving 11 bases between them. CDR3 DNA sequence: TGTGCCAGCTCACCACGGAAGGGGGAGAATGAGCAGTTCTTC. It encodes CASSPRKGENEQFF.

The chain links TRBV20-1 to TRBJ2-5, with unresolved D. Trimming removed 3 bases from V and 1 base from J, with 6 bases in between. CDR1 is DFQATT, CDR2 SNEGSKA, per germline (reference sequence). The length of the CDR3 is 12 residues. The DNA of the CDR3 is TGCAGTGCTAGTGGCGTCCAAGAGACCCAGTACTTC. Translating it yields CSASGVQETQYF.

V gene TRBV11-2 combines with J gene TRBJ2-7; 12 nucleotides line up with TRBD2. The V gene end was trimmed by 5 bases and the J gene end by 3 bases; junction bases not matched to a gene: 14. The CDR3 loop spans 18 amino acids. Looked up from germline, CDR1 is SGHAT and CDR2 is FQNNGV. The CDR3: CASSQTSGGPLSFYEQYF. CDR3 sequence (DNA): TGTGCCAGCAGCCAGACTAGCGGGGGCCCTCTCAGCTTCTACGAGCAGTACTTC.

The chain recombines TRBV5-1 with TRBJ1-4; D unresolved. Between the trimmed V and J ends, which lost 3 bases and 1 base, there was a span of 4 bases. This CDR3 has 13 amino acids. The V gene's germline CDR1 is SGHRS and CDR2 YFSETQ. CDR3 in amino acids: CASSSGTNEKLFF. In DNA, the CDR3 is TGCGCCAGCAGCTCGGGAACTAATGAAAAACTGTTTTTT.